The clone carrying this TCR beta chain turned up a few times. TCRdb analysed the 5' RACE reads with MiXCR anew, one entry per CDR3 protein. This sample has nearly 350,000 distinct CDR3 sequences, with over 10% found just once. This record comes from a study of T-cell memory formation after mild COVID-19. The CDR3 length is 15 residues. Trimming cost V 4 bases and J 4 bases, with 16 bases left between them. CDR1 is SGDLS, CDR2 YYNGEE, per germline. This chain connects TRBV9 to TRBJ2-3; D perhaps matches TRBD1 (5 bases). This sequence was found in a man aged 18 to 30 who had mild COVID-19 (a few samples of this study predate the infection). Cell type and time point are not known. Material for sequencing was PBMCs or a T cell subset sorted from them (not recorded which). The CDR3 reads CASSPQGRSPDTQYF. In DNA, the CDR3 is TGTGCCAGCAGCCCCCAGGGTAGAAGCCCAGATACGCAGTATTTT. Together with reference TRBV9 and TRBJ2-3, the CDR3 gives the full variable domain: DSGVTQTPKHLITATGQRVTLRCSPRSGDLSVYWYQQSLDQGLQFLIQYYNGEERAKGNILERFSAQQFPDLHSELNLSSLELGDSALYFCASSPQGRSPDTQYFGPGTRLTVL.